The 11 T cell receptor beta chains given below trace back to one sample, sequenced in a study of blood T cell repertoires in COVID-19. Measured with immunoSEQ multiplex PCR; TCRdb has only the in-frame clones, and not every one. The sample records about 56,000 clones, approximately 81% being singletons. The sequenced material came from peripheral blood. Receptors were obtained from a woman of 80 years or more with acute or convalescent COVID-19.

The rearrangement uses TRBV10-3 and TRBJ2-7, with D tentatively TRBD2 (5 bases). The CDR3 covers 14 residues. Trimming took 4 bases from V and 6 from J, leaving 16 bases between them. Looked up from germline, CDR1 is ENHRY and CDR2 is SYGVKD. CDR3 nucleotide sequence: TGTGCCATCAGTGTTGCGGGTCCGGTTTTCGAGCAGTACTTC. It is translated as CAISVAGPVFEQYF.

The gene calls are TRBV28 and TRBJ1-1; 7 bases line up with TRBD1. V lost 4 bases, J lost 7 bases, and 3 bases stayed unmatched. Germline V gene sequence: CDR1 MDHEN, CDR2 SYDVKM. CDR3 length: 12 residues. The CDR3 is CASSSGQVEAFF. CDR3 DNA: TGTGCCAGCAGTTCCGGACAGGTTGAAGCTTTCTTT.

This sequence joins TRBV10-3 and TRBJ2-3; 12 bases align to TRBD1. Germline CDR1 and CDR2: ENHRY and SYGVKD. V was pared by 5 bases and J by 5 bases, with 8 bases of the junction left unmatched. The length of the CDR3 is 16 residues. In DNA, the CDR3 is TGTGCCATCAGTACACGGGACAGGGGGCACGAAGATACGCAGTATTTT. As protein: CAISTRDRGHEDTQYF.

The chain links TRBV28 to TRBJ1-5; D gene ambiguous. Germline values: CDR1 MDHEN, CDR2 SYDVKM. The CDR3 is 14 residues long. Trimming removed 5 bases at V and 2 bases at J, with 10 bases between. The CDR3 DNA sequence: TGTGCCAGCAGTCCTTACTCCGGCAATCAGCCCCAGCATTTT. Translation gives CASSPYSGNQPQHF. Complete variable domain (other parts from reference TRBV28 and TRBJ1-5): DVKVTQSSRYLVKRTGEKVFLECVQDMDHENMFWYRQDPGLGLRLIYFSYDVKMKEKGDIPEGYSVSREKKERFSLILESASTNQTSMYLCASSPYSGNQPQHFGDGTRLSIL.

The chain carries TRBV2 and TRBJ1-3; tentative D call: TRBD1 (5 bases). The CDR3 contains 15 residues. V dropped 6 bases and J dropped 2 bases, with 14 bases sitting between them. CDR1 is SNHLY, CDR2 FYNNEI, per germline. In DNA, the CDR3 is TGTGCCAGCAGCGACGGGGGGGTCCCTGGAAACACCATATATTTT. This gives the protein CASSDGGVPGNTIYF.

The gene calls are TRBV6-5 and TRBJ2-7; the match to TRBD2 covers 11 bases. There are 15 residues in the CDR3. Germline V gene lookup returns CDR1 MNHEY and CDR2 SVGAGI. Trimming cost V 6 bases and J 2 bases; bases outside gene matches: 6. For the CDR3, the DNA is TGTGCCAGCAGCCCACTAGCGGGGGATGCCTACGAGCAGTACTTC. Translation: CASSPLAGDAYEQYF.

This clone appeared a single time. The chain has TRBV3-1 (or the pseudogene TRBV3-2) and TRBJ2-3; D is unresolved. The CDR3 extends over 13 amino acids. Germline V gene sequence: CDR1 LGHDT, CDR2 YNNKEL (reference sequence). V was trimmed by 4 bases and J by 1 base, leaving 6 bases between them. The CDR3 here is CASSPTGTDTQYF. The CDR3 coding sequence is TGTGCCAGCAGCCCCACGGGCACAGATACGCAGTATTTT.

This clone was observed a few times. The chain's CDR3 is CASSGTGGYEQYF. DNA of the CDR3: TGTGCCAGCAGTGGGACAGGGGGCTACGAGCAGTACTTC. The chain carries TRBV2 and TRBJ2-7, with TRBD1 matching over 10 bases. Unmatched junction bases numbered 0, after V lost 4 bases and J lost 3 bases. CDR1 SNHLY and CDR2 FYNNEI come from the germline V gene. The CDR3 length is 13 residues.

This clone was seen once. V is TRBV19 and J is TRBJ2-1, with 8 bases matching TRBD1. Germline loops: CDR1 LNHDA, CDR2 SQIVND (reference sequence). V was pared by 4 bases and J by 4 bases, with 6 bases of the junction left unmatched. The CDR3 extends over 15 amino acids. This chain's CDR3 is CASSRQGTPYNEQFF. The CDR3 bases are TGTGCCAGTAGTAGACAGGGGACCCCTTACAATGAGCAGTTCTTC.

The chain couples TRBV4-1 to TRBJ2-2; TRBD2 agrees at 14 bases. The CDR3 has 21 amino acids. After removal of 3 bases from V and 1 base from J, the junction contained 13 bases not matched to a gene. CDR1 MGHRA and CDR2 YSYEKL come from the germline V gene. The CDR3 reads CASSQSLSGTSGGQNTGELFF. CDR3 nucleotide sequence: TGCGCCAGCAGCCAGAGCTTGTCCGGGACTAGCGGGGGCCAGAACACCGGGGAGCTGTTTTTT.

This chain uses TRBV13 with TRBJ2-7, with TRBD1 matching over 8 bases. J was trimmed by 4 bases and V by 5 bases; bases with no gene match: 4. The germline V gene has CDR1 PRHDT and CDR2 FYEKMQ (reference sequence). This CDR3 spans 13 amino acids. CDR3 coding DNA: TGTGCCAGCAGCCCAGGGGGCCCATACGAGCAGTACTTC. Translated: CASSPGGPYEQYF.